This T cell receptor (beta chain) appears in the sequencing data of a study of vaccination effects on CD4 cells after COVID-19. Background on the study: Vaccination of participants consisted of two doses of either the BNT162b2 or mRNA-1273 vaccine.

Culture lasted around eleven days before CD4+ T cell isolation. Repertoires were generated with immunoSEQ multiplex PCR, while TCRdb's copy carries only in-frame clones and drops some. The sample lists around 30,000 clones, roughly two thirds occurring once. As for this clone: Its antigen is undetermined.

CDR3 size: 13 residues. CDR1 is MNHNS and CDR2 is SASEGT in the germline V gene. Trimming pared 3 bases from V and 2 bases from J, leaving 5 bases between. Study-level results: Nearly all vaccine-induced clones in healthy recipients recognized only SARS-CoV-2. Few convalescent patients, and no early post-infection timepoints, were available to the study.

The TCR was taken from a human donor who received a COVID-19 vaccine. The J gene is TRBJ1-5, the V gene TRBV6-1; D is ambiguous. Specimen: CD4+ T cells from PBMCs cultured without peptide, collected before COVID-19 vaccination. Here the CDR3 reads CASSEVGNQPQHF. CDR3 sequence (DNA): TGTGCCAGCAGTGAGGTCGGCAATCAGCCCCAGCATTTT.